This entry lists 25 T cell receptor beta chains sequenced from one sample in a study of blood T cell repertoires in COVID-19. Profiled with immunoSEQ multiplex PCR; TCRdb holds only in-frame clones, not every one. The sample has under 400,000 clones; around 87% are singletons. The sequencing sample was made of PBMCs or T cells enriched from blood (not recorded which). Receptor source: a man between 35 and 55 years old in a cohort exposed to, infected with or recovered from COVID-19 (not recorded which).

The chain uses TRBV11-2 and TRBJ1-4, with D unclear. With 4 bases removed from V and 6 bases from J, the gap between germline ends came to 3 bases. Germline loops: CDR1 SGHAT, CDR2 FQNNGV. The CDR3 totals 11 residues. The CDR3 coding sequence is TGTGCCAGCAGCTCAGATGAAAAACTGTTTTTT. Translation: CASSSDEKLFF.

The chain combines TRBV28 with TRBJ1-2; tentative D call: TRBD1 (6 bases). The germline V gene encodes CDR1 MDHEN and CDR2 SYDVKM. V lost 2 bases, J lost 4 bases, and 11 bases lay in between. There are 14 residues in the CDR3. CDR3 coding DNA: TGTGCCAGCAGTTTAACCGGACAGATCTATGGCTACACCTTC. This translates into CASSLTGQIYGYTF.

Comments on this clone: Compared with germline, one end of the junction differs, possibly owing to a read error. This rearrangement joins TRBV24-1 to TRBJ2-7; D is ambiguous. The CDR3 consists of 10 residues. Germline V gene lookup returns CDR1 KGHDR and CDR2 SFDVKD. This CDR3 is CATSVWPEAF. CDR3 coding DNA: TGTGCCACCAGTGTCTGGCCCGAGGCCTTC.

The chain uses TRBV3-1 (or the pseudogene TRBV3-2) and TRBJ2-1; D might be TRBD1 (5 bases). The V gene lost 0 bases and the J gene lost 6 bases, with 9 bases spanning the gap. Per the germline V gene, CDR1 is LGHDT and CDR2 is YNNKEL (reference sequence). This CDR3 is built from 14 residues. Written as DNA, the CDR3 is TGTGCCAGCAGCCAAGATGCAGGGCCCAATGAGCAGTTCTTC. Its translation is CASSQDAGPNEQFF.

The chain is built from TRBV27 and TRBJ2-7, with TRBD2 matching over 8 bases. The CDR3 covers 15 residues. Germline CDR1 is MNHEY and CDR2 is SMNVEV (reference sequence). The trim removed 0 bases at V and 1 base at J, leaving 2 bases unmatched. In DNA form, the CDR3 reads TGTGCCAGCAGTTTATCCAGCGGGAGTTCCTACGAGCAGTACTTC. Its translation: CASSLSSGSSYEQYF.

The CDR3 DNA sequence: TGTGCCAGCAGCCCCGGGACAGGGATCACAGATACGCAGTATTTT. It yields the protein CASSPGTGITDTQYF. The chain uses TRBV2 and TRBJ2-3; 9 bases fit TRBD1. Per germline, CDR1 SNHLY and CDR2 FYNNEI. V dropped 6 bases and J dropped 2; count of bases not matched to a gene: 6. The CDR3 is 15 residues long.

CDR3 sequence: CASSLARAGFGETQYF. The CDR3 coding sequence is TGTGCCAGCAGCTTGGCCCGGGCAGGGTTTGGCGAGACCCAGTACTTC. The V and J genes are TRBV28 and TRBJ2-5; TRBD1 is a possible D gene (5 bases). The V end lost 6 bases, the J end lost 5 bases, and 22 bases lay between the germline ends. In germline, CDR1 is MDHEN, CDR2 SYDVKM. The CDR3 consists of 16 residues.

J is TRBJ2-2 and V is TRBV7-9; 7 bases fit TRBD2. Per germline, CDR1 SEHNR and CDR2 FQNEAQ (reference sequence). The CDR3 is 16 residues long. Trimming cost V 5 bases and J 4 bases; bases outside gene matches: 10. The CDR3: CASSGSGGRATGELFF. CDR3 DNA: TGTGCCAGCAGCGGTTCCGGTGGGAGGGCCACCGGGGAGCTGTTTTTT.

The rearrangement uses TRBV12-2 and TRBJ2-7; the table names TRBD1, a call not compared with the DNA. TRBV12-2 is a pseudogene locus. The CDR3 contains 15 residues. The CDR3 is CASRLKDRGQWEQYF. The DNA for the CDR3 is TGTGCAAGTCGCCTTAAGGACAGGGGGCAGTGGGAGCAGTACTTC.

The rearrangement joins TRBV29-1 to TRBJ2-2; D gene unclear. Trimming shortened V by 0 bases and J by 4 bases, and 3 bases separated the two germline ends. This CDR3 is built from 12 residues. Germline assignment: CDR1 SQVTM and CDR2 ANQGSEA. The CDR3 spells CSVEDGTGELFF. The CDR3 bases are TGCAGCGTTGAAGACGGCACCGGGGAGCTGTTTTTT.

V gene TRBV5-1 combines with J gene TRBJ1-5; D perhaps matches TRBD1 (5 bases). This CDR3 spans 15 amino acids. Germline CDR1 and CDR2: SGHRS and YFSETQ. V dropped 0 bases and J dropped 3 bases, with 10 bases sitting between them. This chain's CDR3 is CASSLGAGFNQPQHF. The CDR3 DNA reads TGCGCCAGCAGCTTGGGTGCAGGGTTCAATCAGCCCCAGCATTTT. The whole variable domain, remainder taken from reference TRBV5-1 and TRBJ1-5, is KAGVTQTPRYLIKTRGQQVTLSCSPISGHRSVSWYQQTPGQGLQFLFEYFSETQRNKGNFPGRFSGRQFSNSRSEMNVSTLELGDSALYLCASSLGAGFNQPQHFGDGTRLSIL.

The rearrangement uses TRBV19 and TRBJ1-5, with D possibly being TRBD1 (6 bases). From germline, CDR1 is LNHDA and CDR2 SQIVND (reference sequence). This CDR3 contains 16 residues. The ends were cut back, 4 bases at V and 2 bases at J, with 15 bases in the middle. The CDR3 region has the DNA TGTGCCAGTAGTAGAACAGGGAGCGGGGGCAATCAGCCCCAGCATTTT. Its protein product is CASSRTGSGGNQPQHF.

This clone has at least ten counts. J is TRBJ1-1 and V is TRBV19, with unresolved D. The CDR3 has 15 amino acids. Germline-derived CDR1 and CDR2 are LNHDA and SQIVND (reference sequence). V was cut by 6 bases and J by 0 bases, with 14 bases left in between. For the CDR3, the DNA is TGTGCCAGTAGGCCTTATGCAGGCCTGAACACTGAAGCTTTCTTT. As protein: CASRPYAGLNTEAFF. Full variable domain (missing parts from reference TRBV19 and TRBJ1-1): DGGITQSPKYLFRKEGQNVTLSCEQNLNHDAMYWYRQDPGQGLRLIYYSQIVNDFQKGDIAEGYSVSREKKESFPLTVTSAQKNPTAFYLCASRPYAGLNTEAFFGQGTRLTVV.

The J gene is TRBJ1-1, the V gene TRBV9; D gene uncertain. V shed 1 base and J shed 4 bases, with 8 bases lying between them. The germline V gene encodes CDR1 SGDLS and CDR2 YYNGEE. This CDR3 region has 13 residues. The DNA of the CDR3 is TGTGCCAGCAGCGTACGTCTTAGCACTGAAGCTTTCTTT. Translating it yields CASSVRLSTEAFF. The full variable domain, completed using reference TRBV9 and TRBJ1-1, is DSGVTQTPKHLITATGQRVTLRCSPRSGDLSVYWYQQSLDQGLQFLIQYYNGEERAKGNILERFSAQQFPDLHSELNLSSLELGDSALYFCASSVRLSTEAFFGQGTRLTVV.

V is TRBV28 and J is TRBJ2-5; D is perhaps TRBD1 (5 bases). The CDR3 is 15 residues long. Trimming shortened V by 3 bases and J by 1 base, and 12 bases separated the two germline ends. CDR1 and CDR2 (germline): MDHEN, SYDVKM. In nucleotides, the CDR3 is TGTGCCAGCAGTTTTTCCAGGGCAAGCCAAGAGACCCAGTACTTC. Its translation: CASSFSRASQETQYF.

V is TRBV7-2 and J is TRBJ2-5, with D possibly TRBD2 on 6 matching bases. The CDR3 runs to 17 residues. Between the trimmed V and J ends, which lost 1 base and 9 bases, there was a span of 24 bases. CDR1 is SGHTA and CDR2 is FQGNSA in the germline V gene. CDR3 loop: CASSLVPQSGVWVPQYF. The CDR3 DNA sequence: TGTGCCAGCAGCTTAGTACCCCAATCGGGGGTATGGGTTCCCCAGTACTTC.

The V call is TRBV28, the J call TRBJ2-5, with D perhaps TRBD2 (5 bases). Trimming took 8 bases from V and 5 from J, leaving 12 bases between them. This CDR3 has 12 amino acids. CDR1 is MDHEN and CDR2 is SYDVKM in the germline V gene. The CDR3 loop is CASGGGGETQYF. The CDR3 DNA sequence: TGTGCCAGCGGCGGAGGTGGGGAGACCCAGTACTTC.

The genes are TRBV19 and TRBJ2-5; TRBD1 might be the D (5 bases). The V gene's germline CDR1 is LNHDA and CDR2 SQIVND (reference sequence). V lost 6 bases and J lost 1, with 15 bases in between. This CDR3 comprises 15 residues. In DNA, the CDR3 is TGTGCCAGTAGGAACACACAGGTACTCCAAGAGACCCAGTACTTC. This translates into CASRNTQVLQETQYF.

The J gene is TRBJ2-1, the V gene TRBV30, with 8 bases matching TRBD2. The V gene end was trimmed by 0 bases and the J gene end by 4 bases; junction bases not matched to a gene: 5. The CDR3 runs 15 residues. The germline V gene encodes CDR1 GTSNPN and CDR2 SVGIG (reference sequence). The CDR3 protein is CAWSVRLAHYNEQFF. The CDR3 nucleotides read TGTGCCTGGAGTGTACGACTAGCGCATTACAATGAGCAGTTCTTC.

The chain is built from TRBV30 and TRBJ1-3; D not certain. Trimming removed 5 bases at V and 6 bases at J, with 8 bases between. The CDR3 totals 11 residues. Germline lookup yields CDR1 GTSNPN and CDR2 SVGIG (reference sequence). CDR3 nucleotide sequence: TGTGCCTGGGGCCAGGCAAACACCATATATTTT. Protein: CAWGQANTIYF.

The rearrangement links TRBV18 to TRBJ2-5; TRBD1 agrees at 7 bases. The germline V gene has CDR1 KGHSH and CDR2 LQKENI. This CDR3 has 15 residues. The ends lost 1 base at V and 5 bases at J; junction bases unmatched: 7. CDR3 nucleotide sequence: TGTGCCAGCTCACCACAGGGGGCGAATGGGGAGACCCAGTACTTC. It translates to CASSPQGANGETQYF.

The gene calls are TRBV7-2 and TRBJ2-7; TRBD2 matches at 10 bases. Per germline, CDR1 SGHTA and CDR2 FQGNSA. Trimming took 5 bases from V and 9 from J; bases not matched to a gene: 16. CDR3 length: 16 residues. CDR3 sequence (DNA): TGTGCCAGCAGCCCCTCCAGGACTAGCGGTCCTCCAGGGCAGTACTTC. Its protein product is CASSPSRTSGPPGQYF.

The chain carries TRBV10-3 and TRBJ2-1, with D possibly TRBD2 on 6 matching bases. V dropped 9 bases and J dropped 8 bases, with 17 bases sitting between them. CDR3 length equals 13 residues. CDR1 is ENHRY, CDR2 SYGVKD, per germline. The CDR3 DNA reads as TGTGCCATTACTAGCCAGTACGGCTATGAGCAGTTCTTC. As protein: CAITSQYGYEQFF.

J is TRBJ1-1 and V is TRBV18; D gene uncertain. The CDR3 loop spans 13 amino acids. V lost 5 bases and J lost 1, with 8 bases in between. CDR1 and CDR2 (germline): KGHSH, LQKENI. CDR3 amino acids: CASSSQENTEAFF. Written as DNA, the CDR3 is TGTGCCAGCTCATCTCAGGAGAACACTGAAGCTTTCTTT.

V is TRBV30 and J is TRBJ2-2; D might be TRBD2 (6 bases). Between the trimmed V and J ends, which lost 3 bases and 7 bases, there was a span of 18 bases. Germline V gene lookup returns CDR1 GTSNPN and CDR2 SVGIG (reference sequence). There are 15 residues in the CDR3. The chain's CDR3 is CAWRLAGSLGGELFF. The CDR3 DNA follows: TGTGCCTGGAGACTGGCGGGAAGTCTTGGCGGGGAGCTGTTTTTT.